Each of the 11 T cell receptor beta chains below was sequenced from the same sample in a study of blood T cell repertoires in COVID-19. The method was immunoSEQ multiplex PCR; TCRdb's version includes in-frame clones alone and lacks a portion of them. Of 650,000 to 800,000 clones in the sample, about 87% were seen once. The sequenced sample consisted of peripheral blood. These receptors originate from a woman between 18 and 30 years old with acute or convalescent COVID-19.

This sequence joins TRBV14 and TRBJ1-1, with D perhaps matching TRBD1 (6 bases). The V and J ends lost 3 bases and 4 bases respectively, with 12 bases between them. This CDR3 is 14 amino acids long. Germline V CDR1 and CDR2: SGHDN, FVKESK. Written as DNA, the CDR3 is TGTGCCAGCAGCCAGCGGGGGGGGCTCACTGAAGCTTTCTTT. Its protein product is CASSQRGGLTEAFF.

The chain has TRBV5-4 and TRBJ1-2; no reliable D call. The CDR3 contains 15 residues. CDR1 SGHNT and CDR2 YYREEE come from the germline V gene (reference sequence). The V end was cut by 0 bases, the J end by 4 bases, with 13 bases between. CDR3 residues: CASSLAGVGLYGYTF. The DNA for the CDR3 is TGTGCCAGCAGCTTGGCCGGTGTGGGCCTCTATGGCTACACCTTC. Drawing the rest from reference TRBV5-4 and TRBJ1-2, the complete variable domain is ETGVTQSPTHLIKTRGQQVTLRCSSQSGHNTVSWYQQALGQGPQFIFQYYREEENGRGNFPPRFSGLQFPNYSSELNVNALELDDSALYLCASSLAGVGLYGYTFGSGTRLTVV.

The chain has TRBV11-2 and TRBJ2-7, with 8 nucleotides matching TRBD2. Trimming took 3 bases from V and 3 from J; bases not matched to a gene: 13. CDR1 and CDR2 (germline): SGHAT, FQNNGV. The CDR3 spans 17 residues. This chain's CDR3 is CASSLILAGLVGYEQYF. CDR3 bases: TGTGCCAGCAGCTTGATACTCGCGGGACTAGTCGGCTACGAGCAGTACTTC.

J is TRBJ1-1 and V is TRBV6-1; D unclear. The germline V gene encodes CDR1 MNHNS and CDR2 SASEGT. The CDR3 totals 13 residues. V dropped 2 bases and J dropped 0 bases, with 4 bases sitting between them. CDR3 loop: CASSESMNTEAFF. The CDR3 DNA reads as TGTGCCAGCAGTGAAAGCATGAACACTGAAGCTTTCTTT.

This sequence joins TRBV3-1 (or the pseudogene TRBV3-2) and TRBJ1-5; D gene ambiguous. Looked up from germline, CDR1 is LGHDT and CDR2 is YNNKEL (reference sequence). The CDR3 is made up of 12 amino acids. Deletions cut 1 base from V and 10 bases from J, with 8 bases between. The CDR3 region has the DNA TGTGCCAGCAGCCAAGTCTCGGGACCCCAGCATTTT. Its translation: CASSQVSGPQHF.

The CDR3 is CASSVTPTGQAGYGYTF. As DNA, the CDR3 is TGTGCCAGCAGCGTAACCCCAACGGGACAAGCGGGGTATGGCTACACCTTC. This chain links TRBV9 with TRBJ1-2; D perhaps matches TRBD1 (6 bases). This CDR3 has 17 residues. The V gene's germline CDR1 is SGDLS and CDR2 YYNGEE. With 1 base removed from V and 5 bases from J, the gap between germline ends came to 21 bases.

The chain joins TRBV2 to TRBJ2-6; possibly TRBD1 for D (8 bases). V was pared by 7 bases and J by 0 bases, with 19 bases between. The CDR3 consists of 18 residues. The germline V gene encodes CDR1 SNHLY and CDR2 FYNNEI. The CDR3 DNA reads as TGTGCCAGCATCCAACAGGGGGGGCGCCTCTCTGGGGCCAACGTCCTGACTTTC. This sequence encodes CASIQQGGRLSGANVLTF.

The rearrangement joins TRBV30 to TRBJ1-6; a possible D gene is TRBD1 (6 bases). Germline CDR1 GTSNPN, CDR2 SVGIG (reference sequence). The V end lost 2 bases, the J end lost 7 bases, and 6 bases lay between the germline ends. CDR3 length equals 12 residues. The CDR3 nucleotides are TGTGCCTGGAGTCAGGGGAATTCACCCCTCCACTTT. This gives the protein CAWSQGNSPLHF.

The chain joins TRBV6-6 to TRBJ2-7; 8 positions match TRBD1. The V gene's germline CDR1 is MNHNY and CDR2 SVGAGI (reference sequence). The CDR3 has 14 amino acids. Trimming took 2 bases from V and 5 from J; bases not matched to a gene: 5. The CDR3 sequence is CASSYRDRYDEQYF. In nucleotides, the CDR3 is TGTGCCAGCAGTTACCGGGACAGGTATGACGAGCAGTACTTC.

The V and J genes are TRBV19 and TRBJ1-5; the D gene is possibly TRBD1 (5 bases). V was clipped by 5 bases and J by 2 bases, with 19 bases between them. CDR1 is LNHDA, CDR2 SQIVND, per germline (reference sequence). There are 17 residues in the CDR3. CDR3 amino acids: CASSPARGGKGNQPQHF. The CDR3 region has the DNA TGTGCCAGTAGTCCCGCCCGGGGCGGGAAGGGCAATCAGCCCCAGCATTTT. Supplemented by reference TRBV19 and TRBJ1-5, the full variable domain reads DGGITQSPKYLFRKEGQNVTLSCEQNLNHDAMYWYRQDPGQGLRLIYYSQIVNDFQKGDIAEGYSVSREKKESFPLTVTSAQKNPTAFYLCASSPARGGKGNQPQHFGDGTRLSIL.

This chain links TRBV10-3 with TRBJ1-6; 10 positions match TRBD1. Looked up from germline, CDR1 is ENHRY and CDR2 is SYGVKD. The junction had 14 bases not matched to a gene; V was cut back by 6 bases and J by 9 bases. This CDR3 comprises 17 residues. This CDR3 is CAISKRQGADESSPLHF. For the CDR3, the DNA is TGTGCCATCAGCAAGCGACAGGGGGCGGACGAAAGTTCACCCCTCCACTTT.